This T cell receptor beta chain is from a study of CD8 T cells in ankylosing spondylitis. Study-wide points: A motif in TCR beta, a set of eight highly homologous variants, appeared characteristic of ankylosing spondylitis blood.

This clonotype was seen more than once but under ten times. Its antigen is as yet unknown. TCRdb re-called the 5' RACE reads with MiXCR, one entry per CDR3 protein. The repertoire has over 450,000 distinct CDR3 sequences, roughly 12% of them found once; the top ten carry 6.8%. V trimming: 10 bases; J trimming: 0 bases; junction bases outside the gene matches: 10. This CDR3 is built from 16 residues. Germline V gives CDR1 SGHTA, CDR2 FQGNSA. The chain couples TRBV7-2 to TRBJ2-2; 8 nucleotides match TRBD2. The clonotype originates from a male donor with ankylosing spondylitis. Sequencing was carried out using blood, either unsorted or a sorted T cell fraction (not recorded which). Written as DNA, the CDR3 is TGTGCCACCCAAAGGGGGGGACTAGCGAACACCGGGGAGCTGTTTTTT. It is translated as CATQRGGLANTGELFF.